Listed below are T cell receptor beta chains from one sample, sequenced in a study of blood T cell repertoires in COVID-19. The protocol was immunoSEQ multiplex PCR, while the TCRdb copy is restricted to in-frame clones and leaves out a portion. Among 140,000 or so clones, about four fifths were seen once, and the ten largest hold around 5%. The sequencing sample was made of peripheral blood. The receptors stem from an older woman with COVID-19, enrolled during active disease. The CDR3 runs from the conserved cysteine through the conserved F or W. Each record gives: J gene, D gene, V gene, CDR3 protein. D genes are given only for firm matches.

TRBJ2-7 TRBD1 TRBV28 CASTTGQGGTYEQYF
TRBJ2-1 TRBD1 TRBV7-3 CASSYGQGGYNEQFF
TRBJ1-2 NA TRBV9 CASSPWAGPANYGYTF
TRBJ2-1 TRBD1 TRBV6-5 CASSWTTGESYNEQFF
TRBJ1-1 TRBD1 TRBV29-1 CSVQSPGQGPTEAFF
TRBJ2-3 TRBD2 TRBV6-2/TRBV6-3 CASSPVERGWTDTQYF
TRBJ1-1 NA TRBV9 CASSAAGAHSTREAFF
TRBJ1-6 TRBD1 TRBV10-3 CAISDRGQGASPLHF
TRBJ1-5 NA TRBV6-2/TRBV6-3 CASSSNTDQPQHF
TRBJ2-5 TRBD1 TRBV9 CASSVALGQQETQYF
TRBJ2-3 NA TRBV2 CASRPSTGLTDTQYF
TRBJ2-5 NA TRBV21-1 CASSNNHGGAERETQYF
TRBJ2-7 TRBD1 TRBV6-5 CASSYGQGAYEQYF
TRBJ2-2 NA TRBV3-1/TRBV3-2 CASSPGGGGTGELFF
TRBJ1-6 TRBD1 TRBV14 CASSEYRGPLHF
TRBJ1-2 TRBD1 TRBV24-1 CATRGQEKGYTF
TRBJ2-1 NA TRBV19 CASSIGPGQVNEQFF
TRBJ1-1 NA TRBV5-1 CASGTSSNTEAFF
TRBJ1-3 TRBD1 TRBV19 CATTTGVTGNTIYF
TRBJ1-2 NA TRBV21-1 CASSKKDRSNYGYTF
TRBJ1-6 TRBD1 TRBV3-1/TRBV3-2 CASSQDGTGSKSPLHF
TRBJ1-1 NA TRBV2 CASSARVSGNTEAFF
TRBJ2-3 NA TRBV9 CASSVGAAGDTQYF
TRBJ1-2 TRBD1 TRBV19 CASSPGTGNYGYTF
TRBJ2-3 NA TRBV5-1 CASSLAPGAVADTQYF
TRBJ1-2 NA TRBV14 CASSQELGGLNYGYTF
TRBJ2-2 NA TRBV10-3 CAISEGLQGNTGELFF
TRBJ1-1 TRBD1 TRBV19 CASRNDRGTEAFF
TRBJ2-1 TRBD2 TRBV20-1 CSASGLAGYNEQFF